This T cell receptor (beta chain) originates from a study of cytomegalovirus exposure and HLA in healthy donors. V lost 1 base and J lost 5; bases outside the gene matches: 4. This CDR3 comprises 14 residues. In germline, CDR1 is MDHEN, CDR2 SYDVKM. The primer mix had 60 Vbeta and 13 Jbeta primers. Only in-frame clones appear in the TCRdb table, and some are missing; sequencing was by immunoSEQ multiplex PCR. This sample has around 120,000 clones, with less than 90% found just once. On this clone itself: Its cognate antigen is unknown.

Overall study findings and caveats: When the data were analyzed later, several of the most significant clusters appeared to be linked to common viral pathogens.

The receptor was derived from a man aged 50-59 years in good health and CMV-seronegative. Material for sequencing was PBMCs. The J gene is TRBJ1-1, the V gene TRBV28, with 7 nucleotides matching TRBD1. The CDR3 bases are TGTGCCAGCAGTTTATACAGGGGAGAGACTGAAGCTTTCTTT. Protein: CASSLYRGETEAFF.